Each of the 29 T cell receptor beta chains below was sequenced from the same sample in a study of blood T cell repertoires in COVID-19. Profiling relied on immunoSEQ multiplex PCR, and the TCRdb table lists in-frame clones only, not all of them. In the table there are about 120,000 clones, around 87% of which are singletons. The sample taken for sequencing was peripheral blood. The receptors derive from a woman aged 70 to 79 with acute or convalescent COVID-19.

The chain has TRBV28 and TRBJ1-2; D is uncertain. CDR3 length: 13 amino acids. Trimming removed 4 bases at V and 5 bases at J, with 11 bases between. CDR1 MDHEN and CDR2 SYDVKM come from the germline V gene. The CDR3 DNA sequence: TGTGCCAGCAGTTACAGCCCTACGTATGGCTACACCTTC. Translated: CASSYSPTYGYTF.

The chain carries TRBV6-5 and TRBJ1-5, with 8 positions matching TRBD1. Unmatched junction bases numbered 9, after V lost 10 bases and J lost 1 base. Germline CDR1 is MNHEY and CDR2 is SVGAGI. The CDR3 runs 15 residues. The CDR3 reads CATRTGSRSNQPQHF. The CDR3 region has the DNA TGTGCCACCAGGACAGGGTCTAGAAGCAATCAGCCCCAGCATTTT.

The gene calls are TRBV12-3 or TRBV12-4 and TRBJ2-1; D might be TRBD2 (6 bases). V lost 9 bases and J 7 bases, leaving 16 bases between the germline ends. This CDR3 is built from 13 residues. This chain's CDR3 is CASRSGVGNEQFF. Here the CDR3 DNA reads TGTGCCAGTCGGTCGGGGGTCGGGAATGAGCAGTTCTTC.

This chain links TRBV6-5 with TRBJ1-2; D may be TRBD1 (6 bases). V was trimmed by 5 bases and J by 5 bases, leaving 15 bases between them. The CDR3 sequence is 14 residues long. Germline V gene data show CDR1 as MNHEY and CDR2 as SVGAGI. CDR3 amino acids: CASSRMQGTYGYTF. CDR3 nucleotide sequence: TGTGCCAGCAGTCGAATGCAGGGGACATATGGCTACACCTTC.

This chain connects TRBV2 to TRBJ1-1; D not certain. The V end was cut by 2 bases, the J end by 8 bases, with 18 bases between. The CDR3 extends over 15 amino acids. Germline V lookup: CDR1 SNHLY, CDR2 FYNNEI. CDR3 amino acids: CASSEWSGLMIEAFF. The CDR3 nucleotides are TGTGCCAGCAGTGAATGGTCTGGCCTGATGATAGAAGCTTTCTTT.

The rearrangement uses TRBV9 and TRBJ2-1; D is undetermined. The CDR3 extends over 14 amino acids. Germline V gene lookup returns CDR1 SGDLS and CDR2 YYNGEE. V was clipped by 0 bases and J by 8 bases, with 12 bases between them. This CDR3 reads CASSVETLRDEQFF. In DNA, the CDR3 is TGTGCCAGCAGCGTAGAAACACTTCGGGATGAGCAGTTCTTC.

The V call is TRBV4-1, the J call TRBJ2-3; no firm D call. CDR1 and CDR2 from the germline V gene are MGHRA and YSYEKL. V shed 3 bases and J shed 4 bases, with 11 bases lying between them. The CDR3 length is 14 residues. Here the CDR3 reads CASSQVLIPDTQYF. The DNA for the CDR3 is TGCGCCAGCAGCCAGGTCCTAATCCCAGATACGCAGTATTTT.

V usage is TRBV30 and J usage is TRBJ1-1, with D perhaps TRBD1 (6 bases). Looked up from germline, CDR1 is GTSNPN and CDR2 is SVGIG (reference sequence). Trimming took off 6 bases at V and 4 bases at J, with 15 bases between the two ends. This CDR3 is built from 13 residues. CDR3 coding DNA: TGTGCCTGCAGCAAGGGGGTTGGCACTGAAGCTTTCTTT. It translates to CACSKGVGTEAFF.

The table lists this clone with a count of one. The J gene is TRBJ2-5, the V gene TRBV18; TRBD2 aligns across 8 bases. This CDR3 region has 15 residues. The V gene end was trimmed by 2 bases and the J gene end by 5 bases; junction bases not matched to a gene: 7. Germline CDR1 is KGHSH and CDR2 is LQKENI. The CDR3 nucleotides are TGTGCCAGCTCACCAGGAAGCGGGGGCGAGGAGACCCAGTACTTC. Translated: CASSPGSGGEETQYF.

This clone was observed a handful of times. The chain carries TRBV10-1 and TRBJ2-7; TRBD2 matches 8 bases. The length of the CDR3 is 16 residues. V gave up 7 bases and J gave up 2 bases; unmatched junction bases: 13. The germline gives CDR1 WNHNN, CDR2 SYGVQD (reference sequence). CDR3 bases: TGCGCCAGCATTCGGTATAACGGGGGGGCACCCTACGAGCAGTACTTC. Protein: CASIRYNGGAPYEQYF.

The chain uses TRBV30 and TRBJ1-2; 8 bases map to TRBD1. Per germline, CDR1 GTSNPN and CDR2 SVGIG (reference sequence). V lost 1 base to trimming and J lost 10 bases; unmatched junction nucleotides: 5. The CDR3 loop spans 12 amino acids. Here the CDR3 reads CAWSGQGIDYTF. In DNA form, the CDR3 reads TGTGCCTGGAGTGGACAGGGGATCGACTACACCTTC. Together with reference TRBV30 and TRBJ1-2, the CDR3 gives the full variable domain: SQTIHQWPATLVQPVGSPLSLECTVEGTSNPNLYWYRQAAGRGLQLLFYSVGIGQISSEVPQNLSASRPQDRQFILSSKKLLLSDSGFYLCAWSGQGIDYTFGSGTRLTVV.

CDR3 sequence: CASSWSEGNTIYF. The CDR3 DNA reads as TGTGCCAGCAGTTGGAGCGAAGGAAACACCATATATTTT. The chain joins TRBV12-3 or TRBV12-4 to TRBJ1-3; D gene uncertain. Trimming removed 4 bases at V and 4 bases at J, with 8 bases between. The CDR3 length is 13 residues.

The chain recombines TRBV19 with TRBJ1-5; D is unresolved. The germline V gene encodes CDR1 LNHDA and CDR2 SQIVND (reference sequence). V was trimmed by 3 bases and J by 7 bases, leaving 7 bases between them. CDR3 length: 12 amino acids. The CDR3 spells CASSIGGQPQHF. In nucleotides, the CDR3 is TGTGCCAGTAGTATCGGCGGGCAGCCCCAGCATTTT. Drawing the rest from reference TRBV19 and TRBJ1-5, the complete variable domain is DGGITQSPKYLFRKEGQNVTLSCEQNLNHDAMYWYRQDPGQGLRLIYYSQIVNDFQKGDIAEGYSVSREKKESFPLTVTSAQKNPTAFYLCASSIGGQPQHFGDGTRLSIL.

The chain joins TRBV7-2 to TRBJ2-3; D not resolved. Germline loops: CDR1 SGHTA, CDR2 FQGNSA. Trimming removed 1 base from V and 5 bases from J, with 7 bases in between. This CDR3 spans 13 amino acids. The CDR3 spells CASSLGYGDTQYF. Written as DNA, the CDR3 is TGTGCCAGCAGCTTAGGTTACGGAGATACGCAGTATTTT.

This chain links TRBV7-2 with TRBJ1-1; perhaps TRBD1 as D (6 bases). This CDR3 has 17 residues. The V end lost 5 bases, the J end lost 1 base, and 20 bases lay between the germline ends. Germline assignment: CDR1 SGHTA and CDR2 FQGNSA. CDR3: CASSIGGGRVRNTEAFF. The DNA of the CDR3 is TGTGCCAGCAGCATTGGGGGGGGGCGAGTCAGGAACACTGAAGCTTTCTTT.

The chain employs TRBV28 and TRBJ1-2, with 8 bases that match TRBD1. V trimming: 5 bases; J trimming: 13 bases; junction bases outside the gene matches: 12. Germline V CDR1 and CDR2: MDHEN, SYDVKM. This CDR3 contains 13 residues. The chain's CDR3 is CASSVGTGGGGTF. The CDR3 region has the DNA TGTGCCAGCAGTGTGGGAACAGGGGGTGGTGGCACCTTC.

This chain uses TRBV28 with TRBJ1-6, with 10 nucleotides matching TRBD1. V was pared by 8 bases and J by 8 bases, with 3 bases of the junction left unmatched. This CDR3 spans 13 amino acids. The V gene's germline CDR1 is MDHEN and CDR2 SYDVKM. The CDR3 nucleotides are TGTGCCAGCCGACAGGGGGCAGATTCACCCCTCCACTTT. It translates to CASRQGADSPLHF.

V and J are TRBV5-1 and TRBJ1-1; 8 bases align to TRBD1. The CDR3 is 12 amino acids. J was trimmed by 6 bases and V by 3 bases; bases with no gene match: 1. Germline V gene data show CDR1 as SGHRS and CDR2 as YFSETQ. CDR3 protein: CASSWTGSEAFF. As DNA, the CDR3 is TGCGCCAGCAGCTGGACAGGGTCTGAAGCTTTCTTT.

DNA for the CDR3: TGTGCCAGCAGCACGACCTGGGAGGAGCCCTACGAGCAGTACTTC. It yields the protein CASSTTWEEPYEQYF. This chain links TRBV7-9 with TRBJ2-7, with a possible D match to TRBD2 (6 bases). CDR1 is SEHNR, CDR2 FQNEAQ, per germline (reference sequence). The V and J ends lost 5 bases and 2 bases respectively, with 16 bases between them. The length of the CDR3 is 15 residues.

The chain recombines TRBV3-1 (or the pseudogene TRBV3-2) with TRBJ1-3; the D is unclear. Germline CDR1 and CDR2: LGHDT and YNNKEL (reference sequence). V lost 2 bases, J lost 11 bases, and 13 bases lay in between. This CDR3 is built from 13 residues. DNA for the CDR3: TGTGCCAGCAGCCAAACCGCTAAAAGAGCCATATATTTT. Amino acids: CASSQTAKRAIYF.

This chain connects TRBV2 to TRBJ2-5, with 10 bases aligning to TRBD2. Germline V gene sequence: CDR1 SNHLY, CDR2 FYNNEI. J lost 1 base, V lost 3 bases, and 5 bases had no gene match. The CDR3 spans 16 residues. The CDR3 loop is CASSDRASGGQETQYF. CDR3 coding DNA: TGTGCCAGCAGTGATCGGGCTAGCGGGGGCCAAGAGACCCAGTACTTC.

The chain uses TRBV27 and TRBJ2-3; D possibly corresponds to TRBD2 (7 bases). The CDR3 runs 16 residues. Trimming stripped 10 bases from V and 2 bases from J, with 22 bases between. Germline assignment: CDR1 MNHEY and CDR2 SMNVEV (reference sequence). DNA for the CDR3: TGTGCCACCCGGGGGGCAGGAACGACTTACACAGATACGCAGTATTTT. Translation gives CATRGAGTTYTDTQYF.

The rearrangement uses TRBV11-3 and TRBJ2-1; tentatively, D is TRBD2 (5 bases). The CDR3 runs 14 residues. Trimming removed 5 bases from V and 3 bases from J, with 11 bases in between. CDR1 and CDR2 from the germline V gene are SGHNT and YENEEA. The CDR3 is CASSPPDYYNEQFF. The CDR3, as DNA: TGTGCCAGCAGCCCGCCCGACTACTACAATGAGCAGTTCTTC.

V is TRBV19 and J is TRBJ1-4; 9 positions agree with TRBD1. Germline trimming cut 6 bases from V and 7 bases from J; bases unmatched to any gene: 6. The CDR3 extends over 14 amino acids. Germline assignment: CDR1 LNHDA and CDR2 SQIVND (reference sequence). The CDR3 loop is CASRDRGFGEKLFF. In DNA, the CDR3 is TGTGCCAGTAGAGACAGGGGGTTCGGTGAAAAACTGTTTTTT.

The chain recombines TRBV19 with TRBJ2-5, with D possibly being TRBD2 (6 bases). The CDR3 runs to 15 residues. V was cut by 5 bases and J by 3 bases, with 16 bases left in between. Germline V CDR1 and CDR2: LNHDA, SQIVND (reference sequence). CDR3 nucleotide sequence: TGTGCCAGTAGTTTTAGAGGGGACTGGGAAGAGACCCAGTACTTC. Its protein product is CASSFRGDWEETQYF.

The chain uses TRBV19 and TRBJ2-7; 7 bases fit TRBD1. The junction had 7 bases not matched to a gene; V was cut back by 2 bases and J by 3 bases. The CDR3 has 15 amino acids. Germline values: CDR1 LNHDA, CDR2 SQIVND (reference sequence). CDR3 coding DNA: TGTGCCAGTAGTATAACAGGGGCCGAAAACTACGAGCAGTACTTC. This codes for CASSITGAENYEQYF.

This chain connects TRBV24-1 to TRBJ2-1; 7 bases fit TRBD1. The CDR3 is 17 residues long. Germline trimming cut 4 bases from V and 0 bases from J; bases unmatched to any gene: 8. Germline V gene lookup returns CDR1 KGHDR and CDR2 SFDVKD. CDR3 nucleotides: TGTGCCACCAGTGAAAGAAGACAGGGAAGCTCCTACAATGAGCAGTTCTTC. It translates to CATSERRQGSSYNEQFF.

This clone has just a few counts. V usage is TRBV9 and J usage is TRBJ2-1; D possibly corresponds to TRBD1 (5 bases). The V end lost 0 bases, the J end lost 4 bases, and 11 bases lay between the germline ends. This CDR3 is built from 15 residues. From germline, CDR1 is SGDLS and CDR2 YYNGEE. The DNA for the CDR3 is TGTGCCAGCAGCGTAGGTCAGGGAAGGTACAATGAGCAGTTCTTC. Its protein is CASSVGQGRYNEQFF. Complete variable domain (other parts from reference TRBV9 and TRBJ2-1): DSGVTQTPKHLITATGQRVTLRCSPRSGDLSVYWYQQSLDQGLQFLIQYYNGEERAKGNILERFSAQQFPDLHSELNLSSLELGDSALYFCASSVGQGRYNEQFFGPGTRLTVL.

This sequence joins TRBV2 and TRBJ1-4; TRBD1 matches 11 bases. Germline CDR1 SNHLY, CDR2 FYNNEI. There are 13 residues in the CDR3. The trim removed 8 bases at V and 6 bases at J, leaving 2 bases unmatched. The CDR3 here is CASGQGAHEKLFF. The CDR3 bases are TGTGCCAGCGGACAGGGGGCCCATGAAAAACTGTTTTTT.